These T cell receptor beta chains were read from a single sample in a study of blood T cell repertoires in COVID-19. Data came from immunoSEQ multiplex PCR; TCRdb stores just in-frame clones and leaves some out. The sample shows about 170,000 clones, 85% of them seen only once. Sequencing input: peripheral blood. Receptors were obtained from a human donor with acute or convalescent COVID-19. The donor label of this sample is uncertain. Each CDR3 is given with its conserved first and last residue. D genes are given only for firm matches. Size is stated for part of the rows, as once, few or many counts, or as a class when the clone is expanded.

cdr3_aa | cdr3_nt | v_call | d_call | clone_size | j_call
CASSSGTSGGVETQYF | TGTGCCAGCAGCAGCGGGACTAGCGGGGGGGTAGAGACCCAGTACTTC | TRBV11-3 | TRBD2 | . | TRBJ2-5
CAWSGDRRGTLHF | TGTGCCTGGAGTGGGGACCGCAGGGGCACCCTCCACTTT | TRBV30 | . | . | TRBJ1-6
CASSLGQGAIHKSYEQYF | TGTGCCAGCAGCCTGGGACAGGGGGCTATCCACAAATCCTACGAGCAGTACTTC | TRBV5-4 | TRBD1 | . | TRBJ2-7
CASSDRQGGRTEAFF | TGTGCCAGCAGTGACAGACAGGGTGGGCGCACTGAAGCTTTCTTT | TRBV6-2/TRBV6-3 | TRBD1 | . | TRBJ1-1
CASTKDPTPNYGYTF | TGTGCCAGCACCAAGGATCCGACACCAAACTATGGCTACACCTTC | TRBV6-5 | . | . | TRBJ1-2
CASMARGFYEQYF | TGTGCCAGCATGGCAAGGGGGTTCTACGAGCAGTACTTC | TRBV6-6 | . | . | TRBJ2-7
CASSLASGGSFTGELFF | TGTGCCAGCAGCTTAGCTAGCGGGGGCTCTTTCACCGGGGAGCTGTTTTTT | TRBV7-3 | TRBD2 | once | TRBJ2-2
CASSSIRTGVGGYTF | TGTGCCAGTAGCTCTATCCGGACAGGGGTGGGTGGCTACACCTTC | TRBV19 | TRBD1 | . | TRBJ1-2
CASSPGTAKGLEAFF | TGTGCCAGCAGCCCCGGGACAGCAAAAGGCCTTGAAGCTTTCTTT | TRBV7-9 | TRBD1 | . | TRBJ1-1
CASSPWDRESSARGYTF | TGTGCCAGCAGCCCCTGGGACAGGGAGAGTTCCGCCCGTGGCTACACCTTC | TRBV9 | TRBD1 | . | TRBJ1-2
CATAPISSNQPQHF | TGTGCCACCGCGCCCATATCTAGCAATCAGCCCCAGCATTTT | TRBV7-9 | . | . | TRBJ1-5
CATSRERTGRTEAFF | TGTGCCACCAGCAGAGAACGGACAGGGAGGACTGAAGCTTTCTTT | TRBV15 | TRBD1 | . | TRBJ1-1